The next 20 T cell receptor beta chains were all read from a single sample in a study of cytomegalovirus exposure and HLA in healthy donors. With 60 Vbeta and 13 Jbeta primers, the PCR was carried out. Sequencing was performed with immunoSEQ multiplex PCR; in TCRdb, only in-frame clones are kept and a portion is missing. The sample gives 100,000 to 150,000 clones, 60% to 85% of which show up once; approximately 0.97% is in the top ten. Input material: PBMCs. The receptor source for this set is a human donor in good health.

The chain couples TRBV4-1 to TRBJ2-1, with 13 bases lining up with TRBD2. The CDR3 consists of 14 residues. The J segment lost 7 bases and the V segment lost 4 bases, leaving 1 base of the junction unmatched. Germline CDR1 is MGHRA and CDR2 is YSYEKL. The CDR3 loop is CASSLLAGGNEQFF. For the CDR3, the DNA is TGCGCCAGCAGCCTACTAGCGGGGGGGAATGAGCAGTTCTTC.

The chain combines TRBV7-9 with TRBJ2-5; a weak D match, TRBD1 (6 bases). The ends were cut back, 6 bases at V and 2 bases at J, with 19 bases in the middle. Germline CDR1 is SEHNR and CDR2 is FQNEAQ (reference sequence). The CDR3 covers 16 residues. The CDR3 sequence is CASRHNHRVGQETQYF. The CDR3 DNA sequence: TGTGCCAGCAGGCATAACCACAGGGTGGGACAAGAGACCCAGTACTTC.

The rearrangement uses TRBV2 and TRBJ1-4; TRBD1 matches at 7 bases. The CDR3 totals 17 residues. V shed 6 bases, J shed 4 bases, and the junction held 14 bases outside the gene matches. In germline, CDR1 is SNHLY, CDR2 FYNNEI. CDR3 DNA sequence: TGTGCCAGCAGCGGGGAACCCCTGACAGGGTATAATGAAAAACTGTTTTTT. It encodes CASSGEPLTGYNEKLFF.

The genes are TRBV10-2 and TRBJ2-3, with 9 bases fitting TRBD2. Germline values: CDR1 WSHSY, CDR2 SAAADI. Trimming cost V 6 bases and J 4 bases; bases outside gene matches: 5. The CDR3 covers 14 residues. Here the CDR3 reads CASRGRGGADTQYF. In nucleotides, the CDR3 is TGCGCCAGCAGGGGGCGGGGGGGGGCAGATACGCAGTATTTT.

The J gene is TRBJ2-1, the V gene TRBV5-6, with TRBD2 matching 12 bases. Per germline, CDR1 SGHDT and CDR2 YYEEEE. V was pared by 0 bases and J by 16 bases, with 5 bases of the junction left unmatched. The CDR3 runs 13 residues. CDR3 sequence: CASSLGTSGARFF. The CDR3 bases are TGTGCCAGCAGCTTGGGGACTAGCGGGGCCCGTTTCTTC. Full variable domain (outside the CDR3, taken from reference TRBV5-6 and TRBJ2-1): DAGVTQSPTHLIKTRGQQVTLRCSPKSGHDTVSWYQQALGQGPQFIFQYYEEEERQRGNFPDRFSGHQFPNYSSELNVNALLLGDSALYLCASSLGTSGARFFGPGTRLTVL.

For the CDR3, the DNA is TGTGCCAGCAGCTATTATTCCTACAATGAGCAGTTCTTC. Protein product: CASSYYSYNEQFF. The chain has TRBV7-9 and TRBJ2-1; D unclear. Trimming pared 4 bases from V and 1 base from J, leaving 5 bases between. Germline V gives CDR1 SEHNR, CDR2 FQNEAQ (reference sequence). CDR3 length equals 13 residues.

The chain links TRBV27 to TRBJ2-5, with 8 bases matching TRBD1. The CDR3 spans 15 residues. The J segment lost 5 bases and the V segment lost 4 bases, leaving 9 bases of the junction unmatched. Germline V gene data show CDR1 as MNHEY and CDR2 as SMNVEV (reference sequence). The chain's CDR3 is CASSSPQGGLETQYF. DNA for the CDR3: TGTGCCAGCAGTTCCCCACAGGGGGGCTTGGAGACCCAGTACTTC.

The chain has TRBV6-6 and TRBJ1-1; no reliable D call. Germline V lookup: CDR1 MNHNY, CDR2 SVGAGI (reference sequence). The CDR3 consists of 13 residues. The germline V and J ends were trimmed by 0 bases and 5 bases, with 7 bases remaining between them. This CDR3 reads CASSYSGHTEAFF. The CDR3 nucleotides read TGTGCCAGCAGTTACTCCGGTCATACTGAAGCTTTCTTT.

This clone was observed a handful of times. CDR3 DNA: TGTGCCAGCAGCTTCTCTAGGTCAGGGGGCACTGAAGCTTTCTTT. As protein: CASSFSRSGGTEAFF. J is TRBJ1-1 and V is TRBV5-6; 7 positions agree with TRBD1. This CDR3 is built from 15 residues. Germline CDR1 and CDR2: SGHDT and YYEEEE. J was trimmed by 4 bases and V by 2 bases; bases with no gene match: 8.

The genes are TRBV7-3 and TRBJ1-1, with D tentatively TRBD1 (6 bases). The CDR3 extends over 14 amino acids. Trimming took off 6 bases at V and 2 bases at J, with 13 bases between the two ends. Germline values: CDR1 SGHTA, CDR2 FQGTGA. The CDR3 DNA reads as TGTGCCAGCAGGATGGACAGCGATAACACTGAAGCTTTCTTT. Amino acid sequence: CASRMDSDNTEAFF.

The DNA of the CDR3 is TGTGCCAGCAGCACCCGGCGACAGGGTATCGCCGGGGAGCTGTTTTTT. Translation: CASSTRRQGIAGELFF. The chain couples TRBV7-9 to TRBJ2-2; 7 bases map to TRBD1. Trimming took 5 bases from V and 6 from J; bases not matched to a gene: 12. The CDR3 has 16 amino acids. Germline loops: CDR1 SEHNR, CDR2 FQNEAQ (reference sequence).

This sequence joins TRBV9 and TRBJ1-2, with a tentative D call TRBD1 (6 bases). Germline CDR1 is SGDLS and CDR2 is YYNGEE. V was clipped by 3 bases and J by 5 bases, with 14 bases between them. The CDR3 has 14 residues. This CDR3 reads CASSETGQKYGYTF. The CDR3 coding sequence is TGTGCCAGCAGCGAGACCGGACAGAAATATGGCTACACCTTC.

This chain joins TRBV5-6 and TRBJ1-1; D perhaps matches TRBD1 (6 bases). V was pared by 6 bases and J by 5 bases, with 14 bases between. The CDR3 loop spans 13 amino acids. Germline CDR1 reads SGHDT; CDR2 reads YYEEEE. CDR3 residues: CASNRNRETEAFF. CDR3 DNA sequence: TGTGCCAGCAACCGCAACAGGGAGACTGAAGCTTTCTTT.

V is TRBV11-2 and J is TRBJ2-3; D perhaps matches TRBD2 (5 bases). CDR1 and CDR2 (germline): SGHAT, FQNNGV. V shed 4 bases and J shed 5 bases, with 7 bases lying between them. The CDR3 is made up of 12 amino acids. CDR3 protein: CASSSAGDTQYF. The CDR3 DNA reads TGTGCCAGCAGCTCGGCGGGAGATACGCAGTATTTT. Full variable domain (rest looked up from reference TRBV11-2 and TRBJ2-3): EAGVAQSPRYKIIEKRQSVAFWCNPISGHATLYWYQQILGQGPKLLIQFQNNGVVDDSQLPKDRFSAERLKGVDSTLKIQPAKLEDSAVYLCASSSAGDTQYFGPGTRLTVL.

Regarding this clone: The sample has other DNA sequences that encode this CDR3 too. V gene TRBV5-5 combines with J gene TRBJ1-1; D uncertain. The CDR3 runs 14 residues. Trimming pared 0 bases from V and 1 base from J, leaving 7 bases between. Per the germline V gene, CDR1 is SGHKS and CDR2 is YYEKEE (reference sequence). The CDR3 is CASSLVAANTEAFF. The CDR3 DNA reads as TGTGCCAGCAGCTTGGTGGCTGCGAACACTGAAGCTTTCTTT.

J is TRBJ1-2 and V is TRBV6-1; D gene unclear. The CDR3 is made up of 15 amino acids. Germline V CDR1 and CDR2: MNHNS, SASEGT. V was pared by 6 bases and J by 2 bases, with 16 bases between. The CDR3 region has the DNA TGTGCCAGCAGACATGATCTTACTACCAACTATGGCTACACCTTC. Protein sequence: CASRHDLTTNYGYTF.

Written as DNA, the CDR3 is TGTGCCATCAGATTAAACCGGGACTCGGGTTCACCCCTCCACTTT. Translating gives CAIRLNRDSGSPLHF. This chain links TRBV10-3 with TRBJ1-6, with TRBD1 as a possible D gene (5 bases). The CDR3 length is 15 residues. Trimming shortened V by 6 bases and J by 9 bases, and 18 bases separated the two germline ends. Per germline, CDR1 ENHRY and CDR2 SYGVKD.

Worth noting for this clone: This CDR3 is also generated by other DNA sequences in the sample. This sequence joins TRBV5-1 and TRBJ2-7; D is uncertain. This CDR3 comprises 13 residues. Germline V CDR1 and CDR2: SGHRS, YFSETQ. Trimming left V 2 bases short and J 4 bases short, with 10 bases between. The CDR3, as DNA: TGCGCCAGCAGCTTCGGTAGCTCATACGAGCAGTACTTC. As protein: CASSFGSSYEQYF.

The CDR3 here is CATQTGEQYF. The CDR3 DNA is TGTGCCACTCAAACAGGAGAGCAGTACTTC. V is TRBV6-6 and J is TRBJ2-7; possibly TRBD1 for D (5 bases). This CDR3 region has 10 residues. Germline V gene lookup returns CDR1 MNHNY and CDR2 SVGAGI (reference sequence). V lost 10 bases and J lost 7, with 11 bases in between.

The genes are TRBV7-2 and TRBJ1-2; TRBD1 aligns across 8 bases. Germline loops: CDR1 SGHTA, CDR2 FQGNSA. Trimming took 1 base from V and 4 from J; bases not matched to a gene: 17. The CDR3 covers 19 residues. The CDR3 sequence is CASSLVSVGGQGASYGYTF. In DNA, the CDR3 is TGTGCCAGCAGCTTAGTTAGCGTTGGTGGTCAGGGGGCTTCCTATGGCTACACCTTC. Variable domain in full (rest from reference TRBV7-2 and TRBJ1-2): GAGVSQSPSNKVTEKGKDVELRCDPISGHTALYWYRQSLGQGLEFLIYFQGNSAPDKSGLPSDRFSAERTGGSVSTLTIQRTQQEDSAVYLCASSLVSVGGQGASYGYTFGSGTRLTVV.